This T cell receptor beta chain is drawn from a study of T cell repertoires in cytomegalovirus infection. As for the study in general: A matching HLA type, together with CMV infection, was signaled by public TCR beta signatures.

TCRdb reanalysed the reads using MiXCR and keeps one entry per CDR3 protein. The sample holds about 180,000 distinct CDR3 sequences, about an eighth seen once. This clonotype was detected many times. V was cut by 3 bases and J by 1 base, with 2 bases left in between. The CDR3 is made up of 12 amino acids. Sequencing used PBMCs. The TCR sequence derives from a human donor in good health (CMV status not recorded). Some clones in this sample may be carry-over from other donors' samples. The chain uses TRBV12-3 or TRBV12-4 and TRBJ2-3, with D hard to call. The DNA for the CDR3 is TGTGCCAGCAGTTTTGGCACAGATACGCAGTATTTT. This translates into CASSFGTDTQYF.